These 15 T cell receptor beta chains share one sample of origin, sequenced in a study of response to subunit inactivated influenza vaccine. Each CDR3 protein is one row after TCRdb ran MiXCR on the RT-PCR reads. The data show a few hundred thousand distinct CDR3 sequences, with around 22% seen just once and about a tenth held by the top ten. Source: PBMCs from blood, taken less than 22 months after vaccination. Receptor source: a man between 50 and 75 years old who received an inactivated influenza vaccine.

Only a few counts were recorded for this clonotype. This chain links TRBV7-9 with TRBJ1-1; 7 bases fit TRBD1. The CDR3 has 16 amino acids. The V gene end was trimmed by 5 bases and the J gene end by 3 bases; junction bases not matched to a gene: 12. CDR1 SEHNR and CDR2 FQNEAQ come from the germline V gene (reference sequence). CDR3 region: CASSILNRGLYTEAFF. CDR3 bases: TGTGCCAGCAGCATTCTCAACAGGGGTTTGTACACTGAAGCTTTCTTT.

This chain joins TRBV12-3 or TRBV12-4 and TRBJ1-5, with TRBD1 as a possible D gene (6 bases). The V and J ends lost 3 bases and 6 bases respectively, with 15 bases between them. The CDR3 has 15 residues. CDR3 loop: CASSFLGGLGQPQHF. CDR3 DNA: TGTGCCAGCAGTTTTCTAGGGGGACTAGGTCAGCCCCAGCATTTT.

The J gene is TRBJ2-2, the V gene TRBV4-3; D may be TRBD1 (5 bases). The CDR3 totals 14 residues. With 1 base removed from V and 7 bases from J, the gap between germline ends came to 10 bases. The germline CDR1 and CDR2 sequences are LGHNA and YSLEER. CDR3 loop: CASSQVIGVGELFF. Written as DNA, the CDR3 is TGCGCCAGCAGCCAAGTCATAGGGGTCGGGGAGCTGTTTTTT.

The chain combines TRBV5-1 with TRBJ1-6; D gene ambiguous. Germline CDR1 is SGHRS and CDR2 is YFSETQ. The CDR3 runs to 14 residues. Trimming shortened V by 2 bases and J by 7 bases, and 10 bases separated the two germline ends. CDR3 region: CASSFTEPNSPLHF. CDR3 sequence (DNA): TGCGCCAGCAGCTTCACAGAGCCGAATTCACCCCTCCACTTT.

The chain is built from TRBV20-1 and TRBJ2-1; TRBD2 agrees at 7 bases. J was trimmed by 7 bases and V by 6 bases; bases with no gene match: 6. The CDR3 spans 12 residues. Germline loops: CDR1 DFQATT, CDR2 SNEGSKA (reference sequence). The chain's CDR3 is CSADRRGNEQFF. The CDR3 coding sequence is TGCAGTGCCGACCGGCGGGGGAATGAGCAGTTCTTC.

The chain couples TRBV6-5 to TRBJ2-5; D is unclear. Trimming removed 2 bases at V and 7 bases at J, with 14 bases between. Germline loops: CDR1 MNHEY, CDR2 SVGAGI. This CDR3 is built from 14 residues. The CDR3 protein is CASSYGSTAVTQYF. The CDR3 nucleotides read TGTGCCAGCAGTTACGGTTCGACCGCGGTGACCCAGTACTTC.

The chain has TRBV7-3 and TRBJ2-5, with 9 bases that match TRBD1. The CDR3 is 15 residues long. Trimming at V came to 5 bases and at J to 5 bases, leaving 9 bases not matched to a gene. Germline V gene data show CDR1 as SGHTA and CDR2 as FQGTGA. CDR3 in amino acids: CASSPTGQGMETQYF. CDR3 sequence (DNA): TGTGCCAGCAGCCCCACTGGACAGGGGATGGAGACCCAGTACTTC.

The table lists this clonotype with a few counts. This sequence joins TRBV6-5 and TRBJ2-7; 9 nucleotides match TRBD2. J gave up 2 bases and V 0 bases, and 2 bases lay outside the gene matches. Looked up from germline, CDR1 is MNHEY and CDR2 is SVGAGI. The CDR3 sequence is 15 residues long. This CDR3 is CASSYSLAGAYEQYF. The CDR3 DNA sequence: TGTGCCAGCAGTTACTCGTTAGCGGGGGCCTACGAGCAGTACTTC.

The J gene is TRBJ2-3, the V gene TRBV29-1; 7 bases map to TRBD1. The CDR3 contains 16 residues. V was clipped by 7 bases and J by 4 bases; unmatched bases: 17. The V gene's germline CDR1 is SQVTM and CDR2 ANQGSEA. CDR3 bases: TGCAGCGCCCTAGGGGGCCCCGGGCGGTTGGCAGATACGCAGTATTTT. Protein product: CSALGGPGRLADTQYF.

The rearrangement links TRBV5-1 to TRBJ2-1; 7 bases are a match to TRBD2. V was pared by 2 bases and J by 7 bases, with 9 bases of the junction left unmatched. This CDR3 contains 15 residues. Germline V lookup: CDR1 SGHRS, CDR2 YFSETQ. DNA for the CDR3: TGCGCCAGCAGCTTCTTAAGCGGGAACAATAATGAGCAGTTCTTC. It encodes CASSFLSGNNNEQFF.

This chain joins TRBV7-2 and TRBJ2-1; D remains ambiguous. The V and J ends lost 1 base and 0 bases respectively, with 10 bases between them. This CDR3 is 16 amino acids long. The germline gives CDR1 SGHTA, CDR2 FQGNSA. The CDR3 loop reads CASSLERPSSYNEQFF. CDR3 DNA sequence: TGTGCCAGCAGCTTAGAGCGTCCAAGCTCCTACAATGAGCAGTTCTTC.

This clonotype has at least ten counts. CDR3 loop: CASSSGQMNSPLHF. CDR3 DNA: TGCGCCAGCAGTTCGGGGCAAATGAATTCACCCCTCCACTTT. The chain employs TRBV4-1 and TRBJ1-6, with a tentative D call TRBD1 (5 bases). The CDR3 is 14 amino acids. The ends were cut back, 6 bases at V and 7 bases at J, with 13 bases in the middle. Per germline, CDR1 MGHRA and CDR2 YSYEKL.

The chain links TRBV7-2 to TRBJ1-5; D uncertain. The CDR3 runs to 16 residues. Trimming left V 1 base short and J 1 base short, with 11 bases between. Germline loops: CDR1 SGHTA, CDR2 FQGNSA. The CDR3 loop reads CASSLEGGRSNQPQHF. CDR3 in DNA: TGTGCCAGCAGCTTAGAAGGCGGTCGGAGCAATCAGCCCCAGCATTTT.

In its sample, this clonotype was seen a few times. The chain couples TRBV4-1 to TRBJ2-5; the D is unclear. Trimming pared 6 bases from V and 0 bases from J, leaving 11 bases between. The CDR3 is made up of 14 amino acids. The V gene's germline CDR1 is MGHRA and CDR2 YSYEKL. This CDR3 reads CASSRTVYQETQYF. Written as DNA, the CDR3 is TGCGCCAGCAGTCGTACAGTGTACCAAGAGACCCAGTACTTC.

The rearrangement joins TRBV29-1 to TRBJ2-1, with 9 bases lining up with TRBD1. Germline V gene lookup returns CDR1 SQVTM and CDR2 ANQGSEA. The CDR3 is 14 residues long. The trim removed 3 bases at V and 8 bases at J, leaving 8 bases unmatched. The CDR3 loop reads CSVEGQGGIYEQFF. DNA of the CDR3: TGCAGCGTTGAGGGACAGGGTGGAATATATGAGCAGTTCTTC.